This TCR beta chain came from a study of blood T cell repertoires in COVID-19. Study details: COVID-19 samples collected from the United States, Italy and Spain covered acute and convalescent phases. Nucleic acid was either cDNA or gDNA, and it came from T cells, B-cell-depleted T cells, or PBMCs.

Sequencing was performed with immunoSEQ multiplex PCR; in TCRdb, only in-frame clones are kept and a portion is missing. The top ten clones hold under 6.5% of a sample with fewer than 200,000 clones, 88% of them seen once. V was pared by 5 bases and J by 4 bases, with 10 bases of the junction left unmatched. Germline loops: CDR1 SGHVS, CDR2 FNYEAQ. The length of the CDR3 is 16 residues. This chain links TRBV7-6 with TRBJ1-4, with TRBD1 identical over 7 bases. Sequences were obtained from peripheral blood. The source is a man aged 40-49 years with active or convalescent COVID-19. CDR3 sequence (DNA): TGTGCCAGCAGCCTCGCCGGGACAGCCTTTAATGAAAAACTGTTTTTT. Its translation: CASSLAGTAFNEKLFF.